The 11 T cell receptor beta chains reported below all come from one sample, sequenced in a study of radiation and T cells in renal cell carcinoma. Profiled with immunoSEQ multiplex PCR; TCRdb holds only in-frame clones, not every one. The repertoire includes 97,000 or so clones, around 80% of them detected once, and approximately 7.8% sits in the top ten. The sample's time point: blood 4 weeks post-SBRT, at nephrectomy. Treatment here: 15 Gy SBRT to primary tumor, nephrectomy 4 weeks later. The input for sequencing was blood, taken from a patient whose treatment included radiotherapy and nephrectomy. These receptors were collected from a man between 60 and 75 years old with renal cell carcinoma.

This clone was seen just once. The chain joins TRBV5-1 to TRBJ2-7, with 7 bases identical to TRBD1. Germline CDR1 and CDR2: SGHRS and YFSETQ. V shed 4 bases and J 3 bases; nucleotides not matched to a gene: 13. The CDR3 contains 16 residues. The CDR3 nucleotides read TGCGCCAGCAGCAACCGACGACAGGGACCTATCTACGAGCAGTACTTC. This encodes CASSNRRQGPIYEQYF. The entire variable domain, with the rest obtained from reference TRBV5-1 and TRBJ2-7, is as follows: KAGVTQTPRYLIKTRGQQVTLSCSPISGHRSVSWYQQTPGQGLQFLFEYFSETQRNKGNFPGRFSGRQFSNSRSEMNVSTLELGDSALYLCASSNRRQGPIYEQYFGPGTRLTVT.

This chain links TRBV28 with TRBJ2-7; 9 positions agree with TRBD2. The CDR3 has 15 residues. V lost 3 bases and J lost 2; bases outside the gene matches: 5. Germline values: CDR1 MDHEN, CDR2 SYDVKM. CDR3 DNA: TGTGCCAGCAGTTTCTTGCGGGAGGGCCCCTACGAGCAGTACTTC. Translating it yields CASSFLREGPYEQYF. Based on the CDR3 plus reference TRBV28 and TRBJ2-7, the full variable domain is DVKVTQSSRYLVKRTGEKVFLECVQDMDHENMFWYRQDPGLGLRLIYFSYDVKMKEKGDIPEGYSVSREKKERFSLILESASTNQTSMYLCASSFLREGPYEQYFGPGTRLTVT.

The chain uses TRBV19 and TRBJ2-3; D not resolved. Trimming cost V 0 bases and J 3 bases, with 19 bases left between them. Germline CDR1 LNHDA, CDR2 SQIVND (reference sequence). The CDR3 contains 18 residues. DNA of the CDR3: TGTGCCAGTAGTATAGACCCCCCTGTGGGGTCAGTGACAGATACGCAGTATTTT. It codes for CASSIDPPVGSVTDTQYF.

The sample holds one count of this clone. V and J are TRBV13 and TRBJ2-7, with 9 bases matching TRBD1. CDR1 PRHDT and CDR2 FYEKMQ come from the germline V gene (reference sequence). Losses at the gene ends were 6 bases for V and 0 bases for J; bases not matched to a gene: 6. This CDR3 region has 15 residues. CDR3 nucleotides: TGTGCCAGCAGTTCGGGGGACAGGGCCTCCTACGAGCAGTACTTC. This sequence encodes CASSSGDRASYEQYF.

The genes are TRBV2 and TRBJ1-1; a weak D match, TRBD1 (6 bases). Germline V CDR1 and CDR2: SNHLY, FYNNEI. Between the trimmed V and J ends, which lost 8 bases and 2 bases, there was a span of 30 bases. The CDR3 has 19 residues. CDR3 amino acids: CASYYRAFPGHGENTEAFF. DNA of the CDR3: TGTGCCAGCTATTATCGGGCTTTCCCGGGACACGGAGAAAACACTGAAGCTTTCTTT.

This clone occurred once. The CDR3 here is CASSITAKGTGELFF. The DNA of the CDR3 is TGTGCCAGTAGTATAACAGCCAAAGGGACCGGGGAGCTGTTTTTT. The V call is TRBV19, the J call TRBJ2-2; D gene unclear. V lost 2 bases to trimming and J lost 5 bases, with 12 bases between them. Looked up from germline, CDR1 is LNHDA and CDR2 is SQIVND (reference sequence). This CDR3 has 15 amino acids.

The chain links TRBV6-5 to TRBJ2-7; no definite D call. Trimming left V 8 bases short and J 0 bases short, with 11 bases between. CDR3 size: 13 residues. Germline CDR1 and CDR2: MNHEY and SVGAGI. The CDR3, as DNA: TGTGCCAGCTGGGCCCCTGACTCCTACGAGCAGTACTTC. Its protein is CASWAPDSYEQYF.

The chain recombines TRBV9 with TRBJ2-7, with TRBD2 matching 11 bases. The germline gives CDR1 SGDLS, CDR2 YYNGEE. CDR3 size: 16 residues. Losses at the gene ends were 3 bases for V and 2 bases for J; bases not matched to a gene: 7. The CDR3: CASSGASGRPTYEQYF. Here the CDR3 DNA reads TGTGCCAGCAGCGGCGCTAGCGGGAGGCCTACCTACGAGCAGTACTTC.

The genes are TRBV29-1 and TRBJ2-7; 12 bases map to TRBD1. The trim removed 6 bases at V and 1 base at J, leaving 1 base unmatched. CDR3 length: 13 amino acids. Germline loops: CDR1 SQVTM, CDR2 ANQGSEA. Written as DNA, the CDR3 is TGCAGCGTGGGACAGGGGGCTTCCTACGAGCAGTACTTC. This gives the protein CSVGQGASYEQYF.

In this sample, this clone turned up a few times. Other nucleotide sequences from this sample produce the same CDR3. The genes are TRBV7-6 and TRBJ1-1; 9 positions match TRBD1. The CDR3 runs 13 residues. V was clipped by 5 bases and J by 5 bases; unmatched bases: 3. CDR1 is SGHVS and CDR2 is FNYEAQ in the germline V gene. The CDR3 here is CASSLGQGTEAFF. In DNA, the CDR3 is TGTGCCAGCAGCCTTGGACAGGGGACTGAAGCTTTCTTT. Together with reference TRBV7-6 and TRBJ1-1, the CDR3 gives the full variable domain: GAGVSQSPRYKVTKRGQDVALRCDPISGHVSLYWYRQALGQGPEFLTYFNYEAQQDKSGLPNDRFSAERPEGSISTLTIQRTEQRDSAMYRCASSLGQGTEAFFGQGTRLTVV.

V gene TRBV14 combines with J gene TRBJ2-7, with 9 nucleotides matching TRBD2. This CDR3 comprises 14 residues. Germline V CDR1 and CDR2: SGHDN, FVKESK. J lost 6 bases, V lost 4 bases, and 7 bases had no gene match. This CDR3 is CASSLQRGVAEQYF. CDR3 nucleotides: TGTGCCAGCAGCCTCCAGCGGGGGGTGGCCGAGCAGTACTTC.